This entry lists 25 T cell receptor beta chains sequenced from one sample in a study of preoperative IRX-2 immunotherapy in early breast cancer. Noted treatment: preoperative locoregional IRX-2 cytokine immunotherapy. The assay was immunoSEQ multiplex PCR, and TCRdb's table has in-frame clones only and misses some. In the table there are approximately 44,000 clones, about 95% of which are singletons. The material sequenced was tumor tissue, taken after IRX-2 immunotherapy. The source is a human donor with breast cancer.

The J gene is TRBJ1-3, the V gene TRBV4-3; D may be TRBD1 (6 bases). V was trimmed by 0 bases and J by 0 bases, leaving 12 bases between them. Germline CDR1 LGHNA, CDR2 YSLEER. The CDR3 totals 17 residues. The CDR3 protein is CASSQELGQSSGNTIYF. The CDR3, as DNA: TGCGCCAGCAGCCAAGAGCTAGGACAGAGCTCTGGAAACACCATATATTTT.

The V call is TRBV4-3, the J call TRBJ2-1, with 8 bases aligning to TRBD2. With V trimmed by 9 bases and J by 5 bases, 12 bases remained unmatched. The CDR3 has 15 residues. Germline V CDR1 and CDR2: LGHNA, YSLEER. The CDR3 loop is CASSIAGTTDNEQFF. For the CDR3, the DNA is TGCGCCAGTTCGATAGCGGGAACTACGGACAATGAGCAGTTCTTC.

In its sample, this clone was seen once. V and J are TRBV6-5 and TRBJ2-1; TRBD2 matches 10 bases. Germline lookup yields CDR1 MNHEY and CDR2 SVGAGI. The V and J ends lost 4 bases and 6 bases, in that order; junction bases with no gene match: 9. CDR3 size: 16 residues. The CDR3 DNA follows: TGTGCCAGCAGTTGGACCGGGACTAGCGTTGGCAATGAGCAGTTCTTC. It codes for CASSWTGTSVGNEQFF.

This clone was detected only once. The J gene is TRBJ1-6, the V gene TRBV18, with D uncertain. Germline lookup yields CDR1 KGHSH and CDR2 LQKENI. The CDR3 sequence is 17 residues long. The ends were cut back, 6 bases at V and 0 bases at J, with 15 bases in the middle. CDR3 DNA: TGTGCCAGCTCGCTCAGCCCTGCCAGCTCCTATAATTCACCCCTCCACTTT. Translated, it gives CASSLSPASSYNSPLHF.

The chain links TRBV5-1 to TRBJ2-7; D remains ambiguous. The CDR3 contains 14 residues. The germline CDR1 and CDR2 sequences are SGHRS and YFSETQ. The germline V and J ends were trimmed by 2 bases and 0 bases, with 9 bases remaining between them. In DNA form, the CDR3 reads TGCGCCAGCAGCTTTTCACAGCGCTCCTACGAGCAGTACTTC. Amino acid sequence: CASSFSQRSYEQYF. Drawing the rest from reference TRBV5-1 and TRBJ2-7, the complete variable domain is KAGVTQTPRYLIKTRGQQVTLSCSPISGHRSVSWYQQTPGQGLQFLFEYFSETQRNKGNFPGRFSGRQFSNSRSEMNVSTLELGDSALYLCASSFSQRSYEQYFGPGTRLTVT.

V is TRBV4-1 and J is TRBJ2-4; 9 nucleotides match TRBD1. Germline assignment: CDR1 MGHRA and CDR2 YSYEKL. With V trimmed by 0 bases and J by 5 bases, 5 bases remained unmatched. This CDR3 region has 16 residues. CDR3 protein: CASSQDGRDRENIQYF. As DNA, the CDR3 is TGCGCCAGCAGCCAAGATGGCCGGGACAGGGAAAACATTCAGTACTTC.

This clone showed up just a few times. The V gene is TRBV28, the J gene TRBJ2-7, with D possibly TRBD2 on 6 matching bases. V was shortened by 3 bases and J by 7 bases, with 16 bases between the two germline ends. Germline CDR1 MDHEN, CDR2 SYDVKM. The CDR3 covers 14 residues. CDR3 sequence: CASSLSGGGREQYF. The CDR3 DNA sequence: TGTGCCAGCAGTTTGTCGGGTGGAGGGCGTGAGCAGTACTTC.

The V gene is TRBV5-1, the J gene TRBJ2-1; possible D gene TRBD2, 5 bases. This CDR3 is 13 amino acids long. CDR1 and CDR2 from the germline V gene are SGHRS and YFSETQ. V was shortened by 6 bases and J by 2 bases, with 9 bases between the two germline ends. CDR3 nucleotides: TGCGCCAGCACCTCAGCGGCCTACAATGAGCAGTTCTTC. This encodes CASTSAAYNEQFF. The whole variable domain, remainder taken from reference TRBV5-1 and TRBJ2-1, is KAGVTQTPRYLIKTRGQQVTLSCSPISGHRSVSWYQQTPGQGLQFLFEYFSETQRNKGNFPGRFSGRQFSNSRSEMNVSTLELGDSALYLCASTSAAYNEQFFGPGTRLTVL.

The V gene is TRBV28, the J gene TRBJ1-2, with D possibly being TRBD1 (6 bases). The germline CDR1 and CDR2 sequences are MDHEN and SYDVKM. V lost 2 bases to trimming and J lost 5 bases, with 12 bases between them. The CDR3 is 14 residues long. CDR3 nucleotide sequence: TGTGCCAGCAGTTTACACGGACAGAGATATGGCTACACCTTC. Residues: CASSLHGQRYGYTF.

This chain uses TRBV12-2 with TRBJ1-5; the table names TRBD1, a call not compared with the DNA. TRBV12-2 is given as a pseudogene. This CDR3 has 19 residues. The CDR3 DNA sequence: TGTGCAAGTCGCTTACCACGAGCCAGGGACAGGGATTCGGGCCAGCCCCAGCATTTT. The encoded protein is CASRLPRARDRDSGQPQHF.

The chain is built from TRBV10-3 and TRBJ2-1; D not certain. The CDR3 is 13 residues long. CDR1 and CDR2 from the germline V gene are ENHRY and SYGVKD. V lost 3 bases and J 7 bases, leaving 10 bases between the germline ends. The CDR3 region is CAISDVVKNEQFF. CDR3 DNA sequence: TGTGCCATCAGTGATGTAGTCAAGAATGAGCAGTTCTTC.

This clone showed up just once. DNA of the CDR3: TGCAGCGTTGGATCTCAGACCCAGTACTTC. It translates to CSVGSQTQYF. V gene TRBV29-1 combines with J gene TRBJ2-5, with D hard to call. CDR3 length: 10 residues. The germline V gene encodes CDR1 SQVTM and CDR2 ANQGSEA. The germline V and J ends were trimmed by 4 bases and 6 bases, with 6 bases remaining between them. Combining the CDR3 with reference TRBV29-1 and TRBJ2-5 gives the whole variable domain SAVISQKPSRDICQRGTSLTIQCQVDSQVTMMFWYRQQPGQSLTLIATANQGSEATYESGFVIDKFPISRPNLTFSTLTVSNMSPEDSSIYLCSVGSQTQYFGPGTRLLVL.

Remarks on this clone: Other DNA sequences in the same sample also yield this CDR3. This chain links TRBV19 with TRBJ1-1; D gene unclear. CDR1 and CDR2 from the germline V gene are LNHDA and SQIVND (reference sequence). There are 13 residues in the CDR3. Deletions cut 2 bases from V and 1 base from J, with 5 bases between. CDR3 DNA sequence: TGTGCCAGTAGTATACGGGCGAACACTGAAGCTTTCTTT. Residues: CASSIRANTEAFF.

V gene TRBV19 combines with J gene TRBJ2-5; D unresolved. The CDR3 loop spans 14 amino acids. The V and J ends lost 3 bases and 5 bases respectively, with 13 bases between them. Germline V gene sequence: CDR1 LNHDA, CDR2 SQIVND (reference sequence). The CDR3 DNA follows: TGTGCCAGTAGTATGTTGGCGGTACCTGAGACCCAGTACTTC. Encoded protein: CASSMLAVPETQYF.

The V and J genes are TRBV9 and TRBJ2-5; tentatively, D is TRBD2 (5 bases). The germline gives CDR1 SGDLS, CDR2 YYNGEE. The CDR3 covers 14 residues. V lost 0 bases to trimming and J lost 0 bases, with 6 bases between them. The CDR3: CASSVGGYQETQYF. The CDR3 DNA sequence: TGTGCCAGCAGCGTAGGAGGGTACCAAGAGACCCAGTACTTC.

The chain combines TRBV9 with TRBJ1-4; D is unresolved. Germline lookup yields CDR1 SGDLS and CDR2 YYNGEE. V lost 2 bases and J 3 bases, leaving 14 bases between the germline ends. This CDR3 spans 16 amino acids. The DNA for the CDR3 is TGTGCCAGCAGCGTCGAGGCGCTCTCCCCTAATGAAAAACTGTTTTTT. Translated, it gives CASSVEALSPNEKLFF. Filled out from reference TRBV9 and TRBJ1-4, the complete variable domain reads DSGVTQTPKHLITATGQRVTLRCSPRSGDLSVYWYQQSLDQGLQFLIQYYNGEERAKGNILERFSAQQFPDLHSELNLSSLELGDSALYFCASSVEALSPNEKLFFGSGTQLSVL.

The chain links TRBV11-2 to TRBJ2-3; 7 bases line up with TRBD2. V was clipped by 5 bases and J by 5 bases; unmatched bases: 16. The CDR3 totals 17 residues. Germline V gives CDR1 SGHAT, CDR2 FQNNGV. CDR3: CASSDHVQRGSGDTQYF. The CDR3 DNA follows: TGTGCCAGCAGCGATCATGTCCAGCGGGGTTCAGGAGATACGCAGTATTTT.

This chain joins TRBV11-3 and TRBJ2-6; D gene ambiguous. With 5 bases removed from V and 5 bases from J, the gap between germline ends came to 19 bases. The CDR3 has 17 amino acids. The germline CDR1 and CDR2 sequences are SGHNT and YENEEA. In DNA, the CDR3 is TGTGCCAGCAGCAGGAAGTCTCGACAAAGTCGGGCCAACGTCCTGACTTTC. The encoded protein is CASSRKSRQSRANVLTF.

J is TRBJ2-3 and V is TRBV7-6, with 15 bases matching TRBD2. The CDR3 covers 16 residues. CDR1 and CDR2 from the germline V gene are SGHVS and FNYEAQ. Germline trimming cut 5 bases from V and 4 bases from J; bases unmatched to any gene: 4. CDR3 protein: CASSPRTSGGADTQYF. The DNA of the CDR3 is TGTGCCAGCAGCCCGAGGACTAGCGGGGGGGCAGATACGCAGTATTTT.

The V gene is TRBV5-1, the J gene TRBJ2-1; the match to TRBD2 covers 10 bases. The junction had 6 bases not matched to a gene; V was cut back by 2 bases and J by 7 bases. The CDR3 has 15 residues. The germline CDR1 and CDR2 sequences are SGHRS and YFSETQ. CDR3 sequence (DNA): TGCGCCAGCAGCTTTCAGCGGGGGGGCCAGAATGAGCAGTTCTTC. This sequence encodes CASSFQRGGQNEQFF.

The gene calls are TRBV4-1 and TRBJ2-7; D may be TRBD1 or TRBD2 (6 bases each). This CDR3 is built from 13 residues. Germline CDR1 and CDR2: MGHRA and YSYEKL. V was cut by 4 bases and J by 5 bases, with 12 bases left in between. The CDR3 DNA reads as TGCGCCAGCAGCCGCTGGGGGGCAAACGAGCAGTACTTC. Protein: CASSRWGANEQYF.

This clone was seen only a few times. The genes are TRBV19 and TRBJ1-2; maybe TRBD1 (5 bases). Trimming removed 4 bases at V and 7 bases at J, with 13 bases between. Germline values: CDR1 LNHDA, CDR2 SQIVND (reference sequence). The CDR3 is 13 amino acids. This chain's CDR3 is CASSTNQGSGYTF. Here the CDR3 DNA reads TGTGCCAGTAGTACAAACCAGGGATCTGGCTACACCTTC. Full variable domain (missing parts from reference TRBV19 and TRBJ1-2): DGGITQSPKYLFRKEGQNVTLSCEQNLNHDAMYWYRQDPGQGLRLIYYSQIVNDFQKGDIAEGYSVSREKKESFPLTVTSAQKNPTAFYLCASSTNQGSGYTFGSGTRLTVV.

V and J are TRBV18 and TRBJ2-7, with TRBD1 matching over 9 bases. V shed 2 bases and J 7 bases; nucleotides not matched to a gene: 6. The CDR3 is 14 residues long. Germline values: CDR1 KGHSH, CDR2 LQKENI. CDR3 amino acids: CASSPTQGAREQYF. As DNA, the CDR3 is TGTGCCAGCTCACCAACACAGGGGGCGCGGGAGCAGTACTTC.

V is TRBV30 and J is TRBJ2-7; tentative D call: TRBD1 (6 bases). V was shortened by 3 bases and J by 7 bases, with 13 bases between the two germline ends. Germline V lookup: CDR1 GTSNPN, CDR2 SVGIG (reference sequence). CDR3 length: 12 amino acids. The CDR3 here is CAWRLTGWEQYF. CDR3 nucleotides: TGTGCCTGGAGACTTACAGGGTGGGAGCAGTACTTC.

This chain links TRBV4-2 with TRBJ2-4; D may be TRBD2 (5 bases). Germline loops: CDR1 LGHNA, CDR2 YNFKEQ. The CDR3 spans 17 residues. Trimming took off 0 bases at V and 5 bases at J, with 17 bases between the two ends. CDR3 residues: CASSQEGSSGRQNIQYF. The DNA of the CDR3 is TGTGCCAGCAGCCAAGAAGGTTCCTCGGGGAGACAAAACATTCAGTACTTC.